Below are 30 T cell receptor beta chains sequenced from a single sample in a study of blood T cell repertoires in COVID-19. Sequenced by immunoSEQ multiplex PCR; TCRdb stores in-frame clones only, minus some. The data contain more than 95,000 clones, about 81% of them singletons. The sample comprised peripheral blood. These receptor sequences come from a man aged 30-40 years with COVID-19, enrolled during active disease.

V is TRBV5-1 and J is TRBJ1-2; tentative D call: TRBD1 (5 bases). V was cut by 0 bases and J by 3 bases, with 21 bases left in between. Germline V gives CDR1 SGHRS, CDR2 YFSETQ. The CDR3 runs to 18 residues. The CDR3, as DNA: TGCGCCAGCAGCTTGGTTAGCGGGGCTTCCGTGGGGGACTATGGCTACACCTTC. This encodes CASSLVSGASVGDYGYTF.

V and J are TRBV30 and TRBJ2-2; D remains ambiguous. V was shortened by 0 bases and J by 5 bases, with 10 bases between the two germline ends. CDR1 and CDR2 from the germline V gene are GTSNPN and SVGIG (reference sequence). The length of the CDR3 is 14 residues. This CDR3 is CAWSVSYRTGELFF. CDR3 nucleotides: TGTGCCTGGAGTGTATCCTATAGAACCGGGGAGCTGTTTTTT.

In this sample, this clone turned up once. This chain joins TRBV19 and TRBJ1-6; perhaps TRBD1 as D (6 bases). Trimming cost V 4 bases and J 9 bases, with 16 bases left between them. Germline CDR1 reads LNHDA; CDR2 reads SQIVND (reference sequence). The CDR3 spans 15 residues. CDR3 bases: TGTGCCAGTAGTACCTCAGGGGCTCTAAGTTCACCCCTCCACTTT. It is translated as CASSTSGALSSPLHF.

CDR3 in DNA: TGTGCCAGTAGTAGTCTCGGAAACACCATATATTTT. Translation: CASSSLGNTIYF. The chain links TRBV19 to TRBJ1-3; D gene ambiguous. CDR3 length: 12 amino acids. Trimming cost V 4 bases and J 4 bases, with 5 bases left between them. CDR1 is LNHDA, CDR2 SQIVND, per germline (reference sequence).

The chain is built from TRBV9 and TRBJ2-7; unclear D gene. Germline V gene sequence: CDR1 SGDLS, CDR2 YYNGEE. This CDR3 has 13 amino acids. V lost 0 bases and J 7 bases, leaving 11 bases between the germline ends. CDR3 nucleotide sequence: TGTGCCAGCAGCGTAGAGATAAAGAGTGAGCAGTACTTC. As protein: CASSVEIKSEQYF.

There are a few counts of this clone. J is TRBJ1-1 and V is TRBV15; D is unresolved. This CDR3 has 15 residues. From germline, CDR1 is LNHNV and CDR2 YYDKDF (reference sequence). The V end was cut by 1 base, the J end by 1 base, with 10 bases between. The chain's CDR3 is CATSRVISRNTEAFF. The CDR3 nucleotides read TGTGCCACCAGCAGAGTTATCTCCCGGAACACTGAAGCTTTCTTT.

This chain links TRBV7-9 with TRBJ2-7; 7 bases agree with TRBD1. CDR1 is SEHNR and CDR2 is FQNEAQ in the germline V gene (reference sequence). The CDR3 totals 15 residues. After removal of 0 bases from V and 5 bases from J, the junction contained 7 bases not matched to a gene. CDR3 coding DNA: TGTGCCAGCAGCTTAGCGCTGGCAGGGGGAGACGAGCAGTACTTC. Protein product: CASSLALAGGDEQYF.

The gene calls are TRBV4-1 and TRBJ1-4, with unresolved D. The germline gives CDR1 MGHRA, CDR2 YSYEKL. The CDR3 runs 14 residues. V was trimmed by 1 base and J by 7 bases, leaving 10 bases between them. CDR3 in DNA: TGCGCCAGCAGCCAAGTTGGCTCGGGTGAAAAACTGTTTTTT. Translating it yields CASSQVGSGEKLFF.

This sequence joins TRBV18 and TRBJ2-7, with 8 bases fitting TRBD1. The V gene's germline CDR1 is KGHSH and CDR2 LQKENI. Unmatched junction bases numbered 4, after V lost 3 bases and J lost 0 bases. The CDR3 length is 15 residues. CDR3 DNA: TGTGCCAGCTCACCGGGACAGGCGAGCTCCTACGAGCAGTACTTC. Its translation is CASSPGQASSYEQYF.

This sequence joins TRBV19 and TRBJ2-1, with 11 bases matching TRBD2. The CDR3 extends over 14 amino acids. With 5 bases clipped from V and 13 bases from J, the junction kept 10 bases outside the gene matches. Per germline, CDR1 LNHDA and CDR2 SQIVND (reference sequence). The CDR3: CASSGAVAGGPQFF. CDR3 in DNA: TGTGCCAGTAGTGGAGCCGTAGCGGGAGGGCCACAGTTCTTC.

This CDR3 is CASSFSTPIADTQYF. Here the CDR3 DNA reads TGTGCCAGCAGTTTTAGCACCCCCATAGCAGATACGCAGTATTTT. The chain has TRBV27 and TRBJ2-3; D unresolved. This CDR3 spans 15 amino acids. CDR1 and CDR2 from the germline V gene are MNHEY and SMNVEV (reference sequence). V was cut by 3 bases and J by 4 bases, with 14 bases left in between.

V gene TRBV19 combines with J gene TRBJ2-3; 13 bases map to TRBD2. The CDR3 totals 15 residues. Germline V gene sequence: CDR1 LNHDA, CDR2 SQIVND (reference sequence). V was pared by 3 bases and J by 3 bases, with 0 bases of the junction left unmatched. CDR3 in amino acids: CASSMTSGGTDTQYF. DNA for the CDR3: TGTGCCAGTAGTATGACTAGCGGGGGGACAGATACGCAGTATTTT.

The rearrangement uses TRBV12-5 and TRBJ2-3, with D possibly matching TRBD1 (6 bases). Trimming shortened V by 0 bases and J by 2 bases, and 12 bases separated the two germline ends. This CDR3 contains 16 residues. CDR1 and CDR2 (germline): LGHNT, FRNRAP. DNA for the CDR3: TGTGCTAGTGGTTTGGTTCTGGGGGCCGTCACAGATACGCAGTATTTT. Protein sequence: CASGLVLGAVTDTQYF.

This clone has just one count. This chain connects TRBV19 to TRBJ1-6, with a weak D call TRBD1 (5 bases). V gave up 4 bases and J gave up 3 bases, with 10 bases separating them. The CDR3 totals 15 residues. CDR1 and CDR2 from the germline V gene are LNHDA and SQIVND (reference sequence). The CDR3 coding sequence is TGTGCCAGTAGTAAGGGAGGACACTATAATTCACCCCTCCACTTT. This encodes CASSKGGHYNSPLHF. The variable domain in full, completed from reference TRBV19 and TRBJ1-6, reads DGGITQSPKYLFRKEGQNVTLSCEQNLNHDAMYWYRQDPGQGLRLIYYSQIVNDFQKGDIAEGYSVSREKKESFPLTVTSAQKNPTAFYLCASSKGGHYNSPLHFGNGTRLTVT.

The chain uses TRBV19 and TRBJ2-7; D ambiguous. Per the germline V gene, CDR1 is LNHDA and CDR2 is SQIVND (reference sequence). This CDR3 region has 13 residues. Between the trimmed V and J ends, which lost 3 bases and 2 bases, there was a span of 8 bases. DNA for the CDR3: TGTGCCAGTAGTATTACACATCCCTACGAGCAGTACTTC. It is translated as CASSITHPYEQYF.

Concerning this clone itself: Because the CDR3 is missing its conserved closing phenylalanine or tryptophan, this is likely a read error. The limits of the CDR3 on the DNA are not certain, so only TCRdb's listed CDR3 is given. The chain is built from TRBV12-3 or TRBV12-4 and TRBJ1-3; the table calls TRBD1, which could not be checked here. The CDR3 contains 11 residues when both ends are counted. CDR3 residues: CASSLAGDIGI.

CDR3 in DNA: TGTGCCAGTAGTGTTAGTCGGGGGGAAACAGATACGCAGTATTTT. This sequence encodes CASSVSRGETDTQYF. The rearrangement uses TRBV19 and TRBJ2-3, with 7 bases matching TRBD2. The CDR3 sequence is 15 residues long. CDR1 and CDR2 from the germline V gene are LNHDA and SQIVND (reference sequence). V was pared by 5 bases and J by 3 bases, with 8 bases of the junction left unmatched.

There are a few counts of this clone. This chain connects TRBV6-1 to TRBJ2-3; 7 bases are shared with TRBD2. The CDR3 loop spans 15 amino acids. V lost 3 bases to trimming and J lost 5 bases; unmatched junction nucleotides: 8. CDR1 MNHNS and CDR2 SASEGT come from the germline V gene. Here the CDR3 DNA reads TGTGCCAGCAGTGATTCGGAGGGAGGGATAGATACGCAGTATTTT. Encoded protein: CASSDSEGGIDTQYF.

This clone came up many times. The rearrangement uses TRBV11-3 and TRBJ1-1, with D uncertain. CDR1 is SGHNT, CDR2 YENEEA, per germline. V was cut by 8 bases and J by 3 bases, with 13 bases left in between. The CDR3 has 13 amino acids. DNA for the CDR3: TGTGCCAGCTCCACTTTCGGGGACACTGAAGCTTTCTTT. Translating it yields CASSTFGDTEAFF.

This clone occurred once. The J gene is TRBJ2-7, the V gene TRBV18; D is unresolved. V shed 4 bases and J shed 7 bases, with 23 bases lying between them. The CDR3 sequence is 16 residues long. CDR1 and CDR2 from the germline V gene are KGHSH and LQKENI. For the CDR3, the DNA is TGTGCCAGCTCACGAGAGCAGCGCCGCAGCCTACGAGAGCAGTACTTC. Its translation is CASSREQRRSLREQYF. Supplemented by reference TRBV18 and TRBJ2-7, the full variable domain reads NAGVMQNPRHLVRRRGQEARLRCSPMKGHSHVYWYRQLPEEGLKFMVYLQKENIIDESGMPKERFSAEFPKEGPSILRIQQVVRGDSAAYFCASSREQRRSLREQYFGPGTRLTVT.

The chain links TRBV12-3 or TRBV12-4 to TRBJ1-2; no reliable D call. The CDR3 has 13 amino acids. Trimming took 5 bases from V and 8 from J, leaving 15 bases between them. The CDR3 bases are TGTGCCAGCAGTCGAAATACCGGAGAGGGCTACACCTTC. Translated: CASSRNTGEGYTF.

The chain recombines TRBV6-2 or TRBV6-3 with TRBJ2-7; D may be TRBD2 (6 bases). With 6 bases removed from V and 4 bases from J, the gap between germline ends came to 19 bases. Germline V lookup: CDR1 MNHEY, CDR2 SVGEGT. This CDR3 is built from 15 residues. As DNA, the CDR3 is TGTGCCAGCAGCTCGCTGCCGGGACTCCAATACGAGCAGTACTTC. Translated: CASSSLPGLQYEQYF.

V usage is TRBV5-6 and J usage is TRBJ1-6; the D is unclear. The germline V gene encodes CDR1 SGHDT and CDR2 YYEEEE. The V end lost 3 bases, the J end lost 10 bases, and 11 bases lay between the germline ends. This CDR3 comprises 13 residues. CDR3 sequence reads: CASSSRQASPLHF. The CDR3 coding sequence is TGTGCCAGCAGCTCACGTCAGGCCTCACCCCTCCACTTT.

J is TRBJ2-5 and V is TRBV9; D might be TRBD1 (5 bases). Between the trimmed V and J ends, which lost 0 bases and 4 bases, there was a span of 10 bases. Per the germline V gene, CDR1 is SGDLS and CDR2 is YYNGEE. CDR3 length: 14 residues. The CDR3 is CASSVEGARETQYF. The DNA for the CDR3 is TGTGCCAGCAGCGTAGAAGGGGCCAGAGAGACCCAGTACTTC.

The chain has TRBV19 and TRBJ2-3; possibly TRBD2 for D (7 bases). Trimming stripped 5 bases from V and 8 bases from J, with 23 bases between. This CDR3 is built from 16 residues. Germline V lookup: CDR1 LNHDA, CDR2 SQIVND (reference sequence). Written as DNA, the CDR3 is TGTGCCAGTAGTGGGGAACGGGGGGCGCCGCCGGGTACGCAGTATTTT. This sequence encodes CASSGERGAPPGTQYF.

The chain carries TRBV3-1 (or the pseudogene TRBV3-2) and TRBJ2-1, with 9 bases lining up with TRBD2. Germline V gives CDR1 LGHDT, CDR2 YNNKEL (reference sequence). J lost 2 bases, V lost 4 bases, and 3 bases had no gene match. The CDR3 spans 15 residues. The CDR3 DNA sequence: TGTGCCAGCAGCCGAAGCGGGAGGCCCTACAATGAGCAGTTCTTC. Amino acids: CASSRSGRPYNEQFF.

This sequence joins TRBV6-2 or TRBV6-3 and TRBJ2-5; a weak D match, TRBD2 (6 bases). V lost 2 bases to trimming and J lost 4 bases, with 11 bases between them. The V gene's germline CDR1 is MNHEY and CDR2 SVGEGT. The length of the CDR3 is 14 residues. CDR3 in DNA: TGTGCCAGCAGTTACCCTCGACTAGGAGAGACCCAGTACTTC. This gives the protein CASSYPRLGETQYF.

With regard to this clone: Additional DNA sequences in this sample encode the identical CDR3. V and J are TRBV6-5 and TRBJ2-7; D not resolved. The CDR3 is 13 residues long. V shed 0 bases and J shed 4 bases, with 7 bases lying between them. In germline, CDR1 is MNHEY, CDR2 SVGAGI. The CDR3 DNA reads TGTGCCAGCAGTTACTCGCGAGGTTACGAGCAGTACTTC. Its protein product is CASSYSRGYEQYF.

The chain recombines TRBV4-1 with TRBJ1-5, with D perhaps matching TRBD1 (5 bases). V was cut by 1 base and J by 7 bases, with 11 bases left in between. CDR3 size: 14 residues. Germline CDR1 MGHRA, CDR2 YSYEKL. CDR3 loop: CASSQGSGGQPQHF. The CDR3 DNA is TGCGCCAGCAGCCAAGGGTCCGGGGGGCAGCCCCAGCATTTT.

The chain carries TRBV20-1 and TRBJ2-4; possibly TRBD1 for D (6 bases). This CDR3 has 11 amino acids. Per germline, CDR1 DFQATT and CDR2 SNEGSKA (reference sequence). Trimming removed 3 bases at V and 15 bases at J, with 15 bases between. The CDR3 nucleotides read TGCAGTGCTAGCGAGGGGGTTTGGAGGTACTTC. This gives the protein CSASEGVWRYF.